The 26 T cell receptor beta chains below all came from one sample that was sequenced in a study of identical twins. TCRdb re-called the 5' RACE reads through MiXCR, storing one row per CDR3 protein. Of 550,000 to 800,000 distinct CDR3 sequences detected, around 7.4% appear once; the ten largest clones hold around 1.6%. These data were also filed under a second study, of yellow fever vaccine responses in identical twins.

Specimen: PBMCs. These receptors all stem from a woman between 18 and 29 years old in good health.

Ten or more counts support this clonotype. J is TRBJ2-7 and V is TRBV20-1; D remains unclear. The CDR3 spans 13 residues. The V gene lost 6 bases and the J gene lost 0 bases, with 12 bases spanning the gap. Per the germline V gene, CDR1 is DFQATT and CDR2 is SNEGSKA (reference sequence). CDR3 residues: CSASRTNSYEQYV. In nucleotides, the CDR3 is TGCAGTGCCAGCAGGACCAACTCCTACGAGCAGTACGTC.

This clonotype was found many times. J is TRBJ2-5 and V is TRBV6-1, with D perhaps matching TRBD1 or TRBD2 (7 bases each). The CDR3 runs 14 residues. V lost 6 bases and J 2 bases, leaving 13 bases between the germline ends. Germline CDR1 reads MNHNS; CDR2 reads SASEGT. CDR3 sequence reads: CASRGQGGQETQYF. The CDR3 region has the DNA TGTGCCAGCAGGGGTCAGGGGGGGCAAGAGACCCAGTACTTC.

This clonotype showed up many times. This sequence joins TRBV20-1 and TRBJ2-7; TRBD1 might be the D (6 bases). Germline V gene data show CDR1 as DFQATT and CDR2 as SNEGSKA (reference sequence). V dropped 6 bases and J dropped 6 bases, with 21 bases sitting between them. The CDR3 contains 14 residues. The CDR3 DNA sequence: TGCAGTGCCCGGGACATCCCATCTAGTCGCGAGCAGTACTTC. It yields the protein CSARDIPSSREQYF.

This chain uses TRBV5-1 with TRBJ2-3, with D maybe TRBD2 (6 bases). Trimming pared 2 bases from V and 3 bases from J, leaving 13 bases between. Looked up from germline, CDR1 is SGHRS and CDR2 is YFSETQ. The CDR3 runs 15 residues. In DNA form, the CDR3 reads TGCGCCAGCAGCTTCCGGGGGAGTGGGACAGATACGCAGTATTTT. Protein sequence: CASSFRGSGTDTQYF.

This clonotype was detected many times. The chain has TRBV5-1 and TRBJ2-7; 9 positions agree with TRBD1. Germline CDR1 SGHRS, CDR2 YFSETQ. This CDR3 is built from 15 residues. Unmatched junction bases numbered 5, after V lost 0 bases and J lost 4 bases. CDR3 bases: TGCGCCAGCAGCTTGGTACCGGGACAGGGTTACGAGCAGTACTTC. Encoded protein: CASSLVPGQGYEQYF.

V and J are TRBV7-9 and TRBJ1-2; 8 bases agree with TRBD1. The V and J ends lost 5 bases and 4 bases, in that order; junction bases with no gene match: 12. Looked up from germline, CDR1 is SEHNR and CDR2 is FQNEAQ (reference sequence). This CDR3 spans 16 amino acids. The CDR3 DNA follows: TGTGCCAGCAGCCCTCTGGAAGGGGGACAGGTCTATGGCTACACCTTC. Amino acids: CASSPLEGGQVYGYTF.

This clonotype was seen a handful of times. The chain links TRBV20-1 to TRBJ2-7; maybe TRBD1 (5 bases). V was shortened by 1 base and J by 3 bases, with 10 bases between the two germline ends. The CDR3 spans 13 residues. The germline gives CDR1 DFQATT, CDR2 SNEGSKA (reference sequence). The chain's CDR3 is CSARGDSNYEQYF. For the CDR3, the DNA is TGCAGTGCTAGAGGCGACAGTAACTACGAGCAGTACTTC.

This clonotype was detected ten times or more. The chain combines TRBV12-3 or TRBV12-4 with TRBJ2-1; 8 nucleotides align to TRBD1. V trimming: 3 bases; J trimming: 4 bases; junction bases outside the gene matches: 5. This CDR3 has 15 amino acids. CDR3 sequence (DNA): TGTGCCAGCAGTTTCGACAGGGGTACTTACAATGAGCAGTTCTTC. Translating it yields CASSFDRGTYNEQFF.

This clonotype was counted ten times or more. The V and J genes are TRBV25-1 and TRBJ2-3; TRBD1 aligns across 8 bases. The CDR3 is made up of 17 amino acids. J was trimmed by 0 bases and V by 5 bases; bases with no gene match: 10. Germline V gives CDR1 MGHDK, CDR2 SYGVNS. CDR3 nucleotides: TGTGCCAGCAGTAGTCTCCTACAGGGGGTGAGCACAGATACGCAGTATTTT. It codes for CASSSLLQGVSTDTQYF.

The CDR3 nucleotides are TGCAGTGCTAGGACCCGCCGGAGCTCCAATGAGCAGTTCTTC. It yields the protein CSARTRRSSNEQFF. This rearrangement joins TRBV20-1 to TRBJ2-1; D not certain. The CDR3 runs 14 residues. Trimming shortened V by 3 bases and J by 6 bases, and 15 bases separated the two germline ends. Germline V gives CDR1 DFQATT, CDR2 SNEGSKA (reference sequence).

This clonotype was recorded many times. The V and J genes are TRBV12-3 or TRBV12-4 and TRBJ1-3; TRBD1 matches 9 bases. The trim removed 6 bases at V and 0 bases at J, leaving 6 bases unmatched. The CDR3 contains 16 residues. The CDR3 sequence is CASSAGQGFSGNTIYF. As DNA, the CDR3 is TGTGCCAGCAGCGCGGGACAGGGTTTCTCTGGAAACACCATATATTTT.

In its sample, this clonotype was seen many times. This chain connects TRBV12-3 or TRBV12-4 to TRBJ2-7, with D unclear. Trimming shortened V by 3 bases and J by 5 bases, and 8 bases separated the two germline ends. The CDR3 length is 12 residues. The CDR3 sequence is CASSFRWNEQYF. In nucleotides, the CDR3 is TGTGCCAGCAGTTTCCGGTGGAACGAGCAGTACTTC.

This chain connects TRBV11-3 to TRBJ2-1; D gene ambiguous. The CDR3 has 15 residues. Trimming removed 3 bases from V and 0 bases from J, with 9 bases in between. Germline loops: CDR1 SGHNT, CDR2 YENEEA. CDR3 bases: TGTGCCAGCAGCTTTTGGGGTGGCTCCTACAATGAGCAGTTCTTC. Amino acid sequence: CASSFWGGSYNEQFF.

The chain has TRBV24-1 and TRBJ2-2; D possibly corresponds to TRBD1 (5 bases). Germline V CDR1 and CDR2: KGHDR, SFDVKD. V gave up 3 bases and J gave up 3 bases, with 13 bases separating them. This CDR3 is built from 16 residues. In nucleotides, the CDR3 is TGTGCCACCAGTGATCAAACAGGACGCGACACCGGGGAGCTGTTTTTT. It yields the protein CATSDQTGRDTGELFF.

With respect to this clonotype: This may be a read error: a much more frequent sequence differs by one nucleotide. CDR3 region: CCARDQGRKVTDTQYF. The CDR3 DNA follows: TGCTGTGCTAGAGATCAGGGCAGGAAAGTAACAGATACGCAGTATTTT. The genes are TRBV20-1 and TRBJ2-3, with a weak D call TRBD1 (5 bases). CDR3 length: 16 residues. From germline, CDR1 is DFQATT and CDR2 SNEGSKA (reference sequence).

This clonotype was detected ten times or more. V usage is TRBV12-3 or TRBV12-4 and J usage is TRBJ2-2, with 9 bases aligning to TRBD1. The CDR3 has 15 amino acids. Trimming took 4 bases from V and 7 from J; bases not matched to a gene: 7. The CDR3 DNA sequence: TGTGCCAGCAGTTGGAGACAGGGGGTGGTCGGGGAGCTGTTTTTT. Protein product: CASSWRQGVVGELFF.

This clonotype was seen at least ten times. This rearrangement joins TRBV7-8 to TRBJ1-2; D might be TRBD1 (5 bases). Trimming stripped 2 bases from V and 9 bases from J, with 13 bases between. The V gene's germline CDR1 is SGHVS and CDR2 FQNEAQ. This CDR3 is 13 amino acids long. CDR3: CASSLISPDSYTF. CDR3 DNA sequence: TGTGCCAGCAGCTTAATCAGCCCGGACAGCTACACCTTC.

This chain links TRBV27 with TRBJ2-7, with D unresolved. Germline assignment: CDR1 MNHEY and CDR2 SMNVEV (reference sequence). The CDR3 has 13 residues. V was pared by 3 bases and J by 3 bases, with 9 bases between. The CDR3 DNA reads TGTGCCAGCAGTTTCAAGGATGGCTACGAGCAGTACGTC. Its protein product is CASSFKDGYEQYV.

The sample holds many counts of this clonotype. Written as DNA, the CDR3 is TGTGCCAGCAGCCCCCCCGGGAGCAATGAGCAGTTCTTC. This translates into CASSPPGSNEQFF. This sequence joins TRBV7-3 and TRBJ2-1; D is possibly TRBD2 (6 bases). Trimming stripped 5 bases from V and 6 bases from J, with 11 bases between. CDR3 length: 13 residues. Germline V gene sequence: CDR1 SGHTA, CDR2 FQGTGA.

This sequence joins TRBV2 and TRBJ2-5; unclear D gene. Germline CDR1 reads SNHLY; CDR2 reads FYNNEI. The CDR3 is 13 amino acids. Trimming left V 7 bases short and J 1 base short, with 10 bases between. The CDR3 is CASKATPQETQYF. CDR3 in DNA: TGTGCCAGCAAGGCAACACCCCAAGAGACCCAGTACTTC.

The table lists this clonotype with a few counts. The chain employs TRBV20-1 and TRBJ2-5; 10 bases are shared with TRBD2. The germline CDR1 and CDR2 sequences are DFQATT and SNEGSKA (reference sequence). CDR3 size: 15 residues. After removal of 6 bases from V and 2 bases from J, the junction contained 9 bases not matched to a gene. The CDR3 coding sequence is TGCAGTGCACAGTCTAGCGGGGGAGCACAAGAGACCCAGTACTTC. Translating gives CSAQSSGGAQETQYF.

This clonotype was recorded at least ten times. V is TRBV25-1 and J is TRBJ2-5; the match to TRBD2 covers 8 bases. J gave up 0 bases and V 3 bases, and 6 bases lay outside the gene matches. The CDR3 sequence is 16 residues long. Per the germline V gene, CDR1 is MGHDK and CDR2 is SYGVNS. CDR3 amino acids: CASSERGASYQETQYF. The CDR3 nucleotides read TGTGCCAGCAGTGAGCGGGGGGCCTCGTACCAAGAGACCCAGTACTTC.

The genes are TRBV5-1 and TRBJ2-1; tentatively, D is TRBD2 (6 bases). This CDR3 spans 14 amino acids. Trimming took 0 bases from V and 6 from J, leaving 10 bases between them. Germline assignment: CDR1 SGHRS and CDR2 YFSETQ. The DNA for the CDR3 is TGCGCCAGCAGCTTGGAACTAGCTCGCAATGAGCAGTTCTTC. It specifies CASSLELARNEQFF.

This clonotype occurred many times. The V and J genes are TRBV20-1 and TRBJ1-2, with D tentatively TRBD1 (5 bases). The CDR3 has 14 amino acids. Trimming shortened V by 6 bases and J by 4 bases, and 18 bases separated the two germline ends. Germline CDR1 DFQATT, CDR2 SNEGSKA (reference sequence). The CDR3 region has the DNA TGCAGTGCAAGGGACCCTCCCCCGTCCTATGGCTACACCTTC. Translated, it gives CSARDPPPSYGYTF.

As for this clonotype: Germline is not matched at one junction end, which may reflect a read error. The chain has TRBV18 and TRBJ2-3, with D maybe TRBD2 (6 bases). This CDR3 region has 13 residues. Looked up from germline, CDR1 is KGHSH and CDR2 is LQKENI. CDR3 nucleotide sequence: TGTGCCAGCTCCCCCTATCCGGGGGATACGCTGTATTTT. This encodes CASSPYPGDTLYF.

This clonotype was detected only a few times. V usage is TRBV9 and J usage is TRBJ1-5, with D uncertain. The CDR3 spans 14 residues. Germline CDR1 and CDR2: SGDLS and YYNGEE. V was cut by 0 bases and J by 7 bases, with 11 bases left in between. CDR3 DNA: TGTGCCAGCAGCGTAGGCCCCGTCCGCCAGCCCCAGCATTTT. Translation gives CASSVGPVRQPQHF.